A single TCR beta chain is shown here with its context. The entry originates in a study of blood T cell repertoires in COVID-19. Study in general: Sample material is recorded as cDNA or gDNA derived from T cells, B-cell-depleted T cells, or PBMCs.

CDR1 is SGHAT, CDR2 FQNNGV, per germline. The CDR3 is 14 amino acids. The V end was cut by 0 bases, the J end by 0 bases, with 3 bases between. Produced via immunoSEQ multiplex PCR; TCRdb's table is partial and in-frame only. The repertoire holds 150,000 or so clones, around nine tenths seen once, with roughly 2.1% in the top ten. The sequence was collected from a human donor in a cohort sampled during active COVID-19. The sequenced sample was peripheral blood. The genes are TRBV11-2 and TRBJ1-3; D is unresolved. CDR3 in DNA: TGTGCCAGCAGCTTAGACCACTCTGGAAACACCATATATTTT. It translates to CASSLDHSGNTIYF.